These T cell receptor beta chains were read from a single sample in a study of T cells in placental villitis. Profiled with immunoSEQ multiplex PCR; TCRdb holds only in-frame clones, not every one. The table shows 700 to 900 clones, with around 80% occurring only once. Input material: placental tissue containing maternal and fetal cells. These receptors came from a human patient with villitis of unknown etiology; the placental T cells may come from both mother and fetus. CDR3s include the opening cysteine and the closing phenylalanine or tryptophan. D genes are given only for firm matches. Rows give clone size only sometimes, using once, few, many, or a class for an expanded clone.

D	V	J	size	length	CDR3	DNA
TRBD2	TRBV19	TRBJ2-1	.	16	CASTSQGTSGHNEQFF	TGTGCCAGTACCTCGCAGGGGACTAGCGGGCACAATGAGCAGTTCTTC
.	TRBV4-2	TRBJ2-2	.	15	CASSTPGVDTGELFF	TGTGCCAGCAGCACCCCAGGGGTAGACACCGGGGAGCTGTTTTTT
TRBD1	TRBV6-6	TRBJ1-5	hyperexpanded	14	CASSGQGINQPQHF	TGTGCCAGCAGTGGACAGGGGATAAATCAGCCCCAGCATTTT
.	TRBV19	TRBJ1-6	.	14	CANSIGGTSSPLHF	TGTGCCAATAGTATAGGGGGAACTAGTTCACCCCTCCACTTT
.	TRBV19	TRBJ1-1	few	12	CASSVGYTEAFF	TGTGCCAGTAGTGTCGGATACACTGAAGCTTTCTTT
.	TRBV5-1	TRBJ2-7	.	17	CASSLDPGAASSYEQYF	TGCGCCAGCAGCTTGGATCCCGGGGCAGCGAGCTCCTACGAGCAGTACTTC
.	TRBV5-1	TRBJ2-2	.	15	CASSPLSSTTGELFF	TGCGCCAGCAGCCCCTTGTCCTCAACCACCGGGGAGCTGTTTTTT
.	TRBV6-2/TRBV6-3	TRBJ1-5	once	14	CASSYSGLHQPQHF	TGTGCCAGCAGTTACTCAGGACTTCATCAGCCCCAGCATTTT
TRBD1	TRBV29-1	TRBJ1-4	.	13	CSVTRQGSEKLFF	TGCAGCGTTACCCGACAGGGAAGTGAAAAACTGTTTTTT
.	TRBV5-6	TRBJ1-1	.	18	CASSLGFGQGSVNTEAFF	TGTGCCAGCAGCTTGGGATTTGGCCAGGGGTCGGTGAACACTGAAGCTTTCTTT
.	TRBV29-1	TRBJ1-2	few	14	CSAAGLEETYGYTF	TGCAGCGCTGCGGGACTTGAAGAGACCTATGGCTACACCTTC
.	TRBV7-9	TRBJ1-5	.	13	CASSRDGSQPQHF	TGTGCCAGCAGCAGGGACGGAAGTCAGCCCCAGCATTTT
.	TRBV5-4	TRBJ2-1	.	14	CASSLGPGPNEQFF	TGTGCCAGCAGCTTGGGGCCGGGGCCCAATGAGCAGTTCTTC
TRBD2	TRBV30	TRBJ2-1	.	15	CAWTVRLAPYNEQFF	TGTGCCTGGACCGTGAGACTAGCCCCCTACAATGAGCAGTTCTTC
.	TRBV30	TRBJ1-5	.	14	CAWSQGQSNQPQHF	TGTGCCTGGAGTCAGGGGCAGAGCAATCAGCCCCAGCATTTT
.	TRBV27	TRBJ1-1	.	13	CASSLMGFAEAFF	TGTGCCAGCAGTTTAATGGGTTTCGCTGAAGCTTTCTTT
.	TRBV13	TRBJ2-7	once	16	CASSSQTGLASYEQYF	TGTGCCAGCAGCTCCCAAACAGGGCTCGCCAGCTACGAGCAGTACTTC
.	TRBV7-9	TRBJ2-7	.	16	CASSLGQEIPDYEQYF	TGTGCCAGCAGCTTAGGACAGGAAATCCCTGACTACGAGCAGTACTTC
.	TRBV6-5	TRBJ2-1	.	14	CANGLGSEGNEQFF	TGTGCCAACGGTCTCGGGTCCGAGGGGAATGAGCAGTTCTTC
TRBD1	TRBV29-1	TRBJ2-6	.	15	CSVGTVHSGANVLTF	TGCAGCGTCGGGACAGTACACTCTGGGGCCAACGTCCTGACTTTC
TRBD2	TRBV7-4	TRBJ2-5	.	18	CASSLEGERGAPQETQYF	TGTGCCAGCAGCTTAGAAGGGGAGCGGGGGGCCCCCCAAGAGACCCAGTACTTC
.	TRBV4-3	TRBJ2-1	.	13	CASSQGPDNEQFF	TGCGCCAGCAGCCAAGGACCGGACAATGAGCAGTTCTTC
.	TRBV6-5	TRBJ1-5	.	14	CASRALGHNQPQHF	TGTGCCAGCAGGGCTCTGGGACACAATCAGCCCCAGCATTTT
.	TRBV27	TRBJ1-1	.	12	CASKDPNTEAFF	TGTGCCAGCAAAGACCCGAACACTGAAGCTTTCTTT
.	TRBV2	TRBJ2-5	.	14	CASRGGALQETQYF	TGTGCCAGCAGGGGGGGGGCCCTCCAAGAGACCCAGTACTTC
.	TRBV24-1	TRBJ2-7	once	15	CATSLPRRWVDEQYF	TGTGCCACCTCCCTACCGCGGCGGTGGGTGGACGAGCAGTACTTC
.	TRBV6-6	TRBJ1-2	.	12	CASVTGFYGYTF	TGTGCCAGCGTTACAGGATTCTATGGCTACACCTTC